The sequence of this T cell receptor (beta chain) was determined in a study of blood T cell repertoires in COVID-19. Study-wide context: Sites in the United States, Italy and Spain provided acute and convalescent COVID-19 samples.

TCRdb's copy holds only in-frame clones and misses some; the assay was immunoSEQ multiplex PCR. The data contain under 90,000 clones, roughly four fifths of them singletons. The CDR3 totals 16 residues. CDR1 MNHEY and CDR2 SVGEGT come from the germline V gene. Trimming pared 3 bases from V and 4 bases from J, leaving 15 bases between. Sequences were obtained from peripheral blood. The chain has TRBV6-2 or TRBV6-3 and TRBJ2-2; D perhaps matches TRBD2 (5 bases). This TCR was sampled from an elderly man with acute or convalescent COVID-19. The chain's CDR3 is CASSYNRRRGTGELFF. CDR3 nucleotide sequence: TGTGCCAGCAGTTATAACCGGAGGCGTGGCACCGGGGAGCTGTTTTTT.